Listed here are 11 T cell receptor beta chains from one sample, sequenced in a study of Graves' ophthalmopathy and Graves' hyperthyroidism. Using RNA transcripts, the TCR beta CDR3 regions were amplified. Second-round multiplex PCR followed a first-round RT-PCR using HTBI primers. TCRdb reprocessed the multiplex PCR reads via MiXCR and lists one record per CDR3 protein. The repertoire includes a few hundred thousand distinct CDR3 sequences, about a sixth of them detected once, and 2.4% sits in the top ten. The specimen sequenced was peripheral blood. The receptor source for this set is an adult woman with stable Graves' hyperthyroidism.

This clonotype was seen more than once but under ten times. The germline gene is not matched at one end of the junction; a read error may be the cause. This chain links TRBV20-1 with TRBJ1-2, with 9 bases aligning to TRBD1. The CDR3 loop spans 14 amino acids. Per the germline V gene, CDR1 is DFQATT and CDR2 is SNEGSKA (reference sequence). In DNA, the CDR3 is TGCAGTGCCAGAGCGCCGACAGGGGGCTATGGCTACACCTTC. Residues: CSARAPTGGYGYTF.

The gene calls are TRBV19 and TRBJ2-6; D call uncertain. Trimming pared 11 bases from V and 0 bases from J, leaving 11 bases between. The CDR3 covers 14 residues. The germline V gene encodes CDR1 LNHDA and CDR2 SQIVND (reference sequence). The CDR3 nucleotides are TGTGCCCCCCTAGACCTCTCTGGGGCCAACGTCCTGACTTTC. Amino acid sequence: CAPLDLSGANVLTF.

This clonotype was seen many times. The gene calls are TRBV11-2 and TRBJ1-5; 9 bases line up with TRBD1. The length of the CDR3 is 14 residues. Per the germline V gene, CDR1 is SGHAT and CDR2 is FQNNGV. V was clipped by 5 bases and J by 5 bases; unmatched bases: 4. CDR3 sequence: CASSPQGAHQPQHF. In DNA, the CDR3 is TGTGCCAGCAGCCCACAGGGGGCGCATCAGCCCCAGCATTTT.

This clonotype appeared a few times. The chain employs TRBV3-1 and TRBJ1-1, with 8 bases lining up with TRBD1. Trimming cost V 4 bases and J 5 bases; bases outside gene matches: 6. The CDR3 extends over 14 amino acids. Germline values: CDR1 LGHDT, CDR2 YNNKEL (reference sequence). In nucleotides, the CDR3 is TGTGCCAGCAGCCTTCAGGGGGCGGGAACTGAAGCTTTCTTT. It translates to CASSLQGAGTEAFF.

The chain joins TRBV25-1 to TRBJ1-2; possibly TRBD1 for D (6 bases). V lost 6 bases, J lost 3 bases, and 11 bases lay in between. Germline-derived CDR1 and CDR2 are MGHDK and SYGVNS. The CDR3 is 13 amino acids. DNA for the CDR3: TGTGCCAGCAGACGGGACACCTACTATGGCTACACCTTC. Its protein product is CASRRDTYYGYTF.

This clonotype was detected ten times or more. The chain uses TRBV20-1 and TRBJ1-1; a weak D match, TRBD1 (5 bases). Trimming stripped 3 bases from V and 1 base from J, with 6 bases between. Germline V lookup: CDR1 DFQATT, CDR2 SNEGSKA (reference sequence). The CDR3 sequence is 12 residues long. The CDR3 bases are TGCAGTGCTAGTCAGGGGAACACTGAAGCTTTCTTT. Translation gives CSASQGNTEAFF.

This clonotype was recorded at least ten times. The V call is TRBV7-6, the J call TRBJ2-7; 7 bases line up with TRBD2. The CDR3 runs to 13 residues. The V segment lost 8 bases and the J segment 0 bases; nucleotides outside the gene matches: 4. Per germline, CDR1 SGHVS and CDR2 FNYEAQ. The CDR3 region has the DNA TGTGCCAGCGGAGGCGGGAGCTCCTACGAGCAGTACTTC. It specifies CASGGGSSYEQYF.

This clonotype was counted many times. The CDR3 DNA reads TGTGCCAGCAGTTTCAGGAAGCTGTTTCAAGAGACCCAGTACTTC. Amino acid sequence: CASSFRKLFQETQYF. The chain couples TRBV28 to TRBJ2-5; D remains ambiguous. Germline-derived CDR1 and CDR2 are MDHEN and SYDVKM. The V end was cut by 3 bases, the J end by 2 bases, with 13 bases between. The CDR3 runs to 15 residues.

The CDR3: CASRRGSQETQYF. The DNA for the CDR3 is TGTGCCAGCAGGAGAGGGAGCCAAGAGACCCAGTACTTC. The chain combines TRBV7-2 with TRBJ2-5; perhaps TRBD2 as D (5 bases). V lost 6 bases and J lost 1, with 9 bases in between. Germline V lookup: CDR1 SGHTA, CDR2 FQGNSA. CDR3 length: 13 amino acids. The full variable domain, with the rest looked up from reference TRBV7-2 and TRBJ2-5, is GAGVSQSPSNKVTEKGKDVELRCDPISGHTALYWYRQSLGQGLEFLIYFQGNSAPDKSGLPSDRFSAERTGGSVSTLTIQRTQQEDSAVYLCASRRGSQETQYFGPGTRLLVL.

This clonotype was observed many times. The CDR3 region is CASSERTGKGYTF. CDR3 in DNA: TGTGCCAGCAGTGAGAGGACAGGGAAAGGCTACACCTTC. The chain uses TRBV2 and TRBJ1-2, with 8 bases fitting TRBD1. The length of the CDR3 is 13 residues. Germline CDR1 SNHLY, CDR2 FYNNEI. After removal of 3 bases from V and 8 bases from J, the junction contained 5 bases not matched to a gene.

This clonotype was recorded many times. The rearrangement joins TRBV4-1 to TRBJ2-2; possibly TRBD1 for D (6 bases). Germline lookup yields CDR1 MGHRA and CDR2 YSYEKL. V was shortened by 6 bases and J by 6 bases, with 14 bases between the two germline ends. CDR3 length equals 14 residues. The CDR3 sequence: CASRGDIKAGELFF. In DNA form, the CDR3 reads TGCGCCAGCAGAGGGGACATTAAGGCCGGGGAGCTGTTTTTT.